Below, 10 T cell receptor beta chains from the same sample are listed, as sequenced in a study of shared clonotypes between healthy human individuals. Data came from immunoSEQ multiplex PCR; TCRdb stores just in-frame clones and leaves some out. The table records a few hundred thousand clones, around 70% of them present only once. Sequenced: memory CD4+ T cells sorted from blood. Sample subset: CD45RA-negative fraction. The receptors were gathered from a man aged 25-45 years in good health.

This clone was detected a few times. V and J are TRBV6-5 and TRBJ1-2, with D perhaps matching TRBD1 (5 bases). From germline, CDR1 is MNHEY and CDR2 SVGAGI. Trimming took off 5 bases at V and 3 bases at J, with 13 bases between the two ends. This CDR3 contains 14 residues. The CDR3 sequence: CASSPGPADYGYTF. The CDR3 DNA follows: TGTGCCAGCAGTCCGGGGCCGGCGGACTATGGCTACACCTTC.

The chain has TRBV7-9 and TRBJ1-3, with 9 bases lining up with TRBD1. J gave up 0 bases and V 5 bases, and 2 bases lay outside the gene matches. The CDR3 covers 15 residues. The germline V gene has CDR1 SEHNR and CDR2 FQNEAQ (reference sequence). CDR3 protein: CASSRQGGSGNTIYF. The CDR3 nucleotides read TGTGCCAGCAGCCGACAGGGGGGCTCTGGAAACACCATATATTTT.

This clone showed up just a few times. This chain joins TRBV9 and TRBJ2-2; 11 bases agree with TRBD2. Looked up from germline, CDR1 is SGDLS and CDR2 is YYNGEE. Trimming cost V 0 bases and J 6 bases; bases outside gene matches: 1. The CDR3 is made up of 15 amino acids. The CDR3: CASSVGLAGPGELFF. CDR3 in DNA: TGTGCCAGCAGCGTAGGACTAGCGGGACCCGGGGAGCTGTTTTTT.

The gene calls are TRBV6-6 and TRBJ2-1; D may be TRBD2 (5 bases). The germline V gene has CDR1 MNHNY and CDR2 SVGAGI (reference sequence). Trimming left V 3 bases short and J 9 bases short, with 12 bases between. The CDR3 consists of 13 residues. This chain's CDR3 is CASSYTGYGEQFF. Here the CDR3 DNA reads TGTGCCAGCAGTTATACGGGGTACGGTGAGCAGTTCTTC.

The chain employs TRBV7-9 and TRBJ2-7; 11 bases fit TRBD2. The J call may be faulty, since TRBJ2-1 better matches the DNA end. Germline V gene lookup returns CDR1 SEHNR and CDR2 FQNEAQ (reference sequence). The CDR3 extends over 16 amino acids. This chain's CDR3 is CASSLTSGSPYNEQFF. DNA of the CDR3: TGTGCCAGCAGCTTAACTAGCGGGAGCCCCTACAATGAGCAGTTCTTC.

The chain is built from TRBV29-1 and TRBJ2-1; 7 bases agree with TRBD2. The germline V gene encodes CDR1 SQVTM and CDR2 ANQGSEA. The CDR3 runs to 17 residues. The V gene end was trimmed by 3 bases and the J gene end by 0 bases; junction bases not matched to a gene: 11. Here the CDR3 DNA reads TGCAGCGTTGAGGGCAGGTGGGGGGGACCCTCCTACAATGAGCAGTTCTTC. Its protein is CSVEGRWGGPSYNEQFF.

This chain links TRBV15 with TRBJ2-1; no clear D. The CDR3 consists of 11 residues. CDR1 is LNHNV and CDR2 is YYDKDF in the germline V gene (reference sequence). V lost 2 bases to trimming and J lost 8 bases, with 4 bases between them. Written as DNA, the CDR3 is TGTGCCACCAGCAGAAGGGATGAGCAGTTCTTC. The encoded protein is CATSRRDEQFF.

About this clone itself: The same CDR3 also results from other DNA sequences found in this sample. The V gene is TRBV28, the J gene TRBJ2-7, with D unclear. From germline, CDR1 is MDHEN and CDR2 SYDVKM. The CDR3 runs to 11 residues. V shed 5 bases and J shed 4 bases, with 6 bases lying between them. Written as DNA, the CDR3 is TGTGCCAGCAGTCTTGTATACGAGCAGTACTTC. As protein: CASSLVYEQYF.

The table lists this clone with many counts. The gene calls are TRBV5-4 and TRBJ1-4; D gene unclear. The length of the CDR3 is 14 residues. Germline V gene lookup returns CDR1 SGHNT and CDR2 YYREEE (reference sequence). Between the trimmed V and J ends, which lost 3 bases and 6 bases, there was a span of 12 bases. This CDR3 is CASSYQEYDEKLFF. The CDR3 DNA is TGTGCCAGCAGCTACCAAGAGTATGATGAAAAACTGTTTTTT.

Regarding this clone: Additional DNA sequences in this sample encode the identical CDR3. This chain connects TRBV5-1 to TRBJ2-7; D is ambiguous. Trimming pared 0 bases from V and 4 bases from J, leaving 8 bases between. CDR3 size: 13 residues. Germline V gene lookup returns CDR1 SGHRS and CDR2 YFSETQ. CDR3 protein: CASSLEVSYEQYF. In nucleotides, the CDR3 is TGCGCCAGCAGCTTGGAAGTTTCGTACGAGCAGTACTTC.